This T cell receptor beta chain was documented in a study of shared clonotypes between healthy human individuals. Looking at the study overall: The donors, a couple of women and a few men, were aged 18 to 49.

Sorted-subset replicate PCR reactions were performed with around 210 ng DNA, corresponding to tens of thousands of T cell genomes. Profiled with immunoSEQ multiplex PCR; TCRdb holds only in-frame clones, not every one. The sample lists 2,500,000 or so clones, 93% seen once, with approximately 0.37% in the top ten. The TCR comes from a man in his late teens or twenties in good health. Some clones in this sample may be carry-over from other donors' samples. The source material was naive CD4+ T cells from PBMCs. Subset here: CD45RA+ positively selected.

Here the CDR3 DNA reads TGTGCCAGCAGTTTACCCGGACTGTACAATGAGCAGTTCTTC. Encoded protein: CASSLPGLYNEQFF. The chain uses TRBV28 and TRBJ2-1, with D perhaps TRBD2 (5 bases). The germline V and J ends were trimmed by 2 bases and 4 bases, with 9 bases remaining between them. The germline CDR1 and CDR2 sequences are MDHEN and SYDVKM. The CDR3 runs to 14 residues.